The 25 T cell receptor beta chains below all came from one sample that was sequenced in a study of T cell clones after liver transplantation. Some clones are missing from TCRdb's copy, which holds only in-frame ones; the method was immunoSEQ multiplex PCR. The sample gives just over 80,000 clones, 82% of which show up once; 0.4% to 0.6% is in the top ten. Source: CD4+ T cells from blood, taken roughly 3.5 years after liver transplant. These receptors came from a human patient who received a liver transplant. Some T cells may be provided by the graft donor.

This chain joins TRBV2 and TRBJ2-2; 9 bases are a match to TRBD2. There are 14 residues in the CDR3. V lost 8 bases and J lost 1; bases outside the gene matches: 2. Germline CDR1 reads SNHLY; CDR2 reads FYNNEI. Here the CDR3 DNA reads TGTGCCAGCCGACTAGCGGTGAACACCGGGGAGCTGTTTTTT. Protein: CASRLAVNTGELFF.

The V gene is TRBV4-3, the J gene TRBJ1-1; D uncertain. Between the trimmed V and J ends, which lost 0 bases and 2 bases, there was a span of 7 bases. Germline lookup yields CDR1 LGHNA and CDR2 YSLEER. The CDR3 covers 14 residues. In DNA form, the CDR3 reads TGCGCCAGCAGCCAAGAAAGGACTAACACTGAAGCTTTCTTT. Protein sequence: CASSQERTNTEAFF.

The rearrangement joins TRBV5-1 to TRBJ2-3, with D tentatively TRBD1 (6 bases). The CDR3 covers 15 residues. Germline lookup yields CDR1 SGHRS and CDR2 YFSETQ. Trimming stripped 0 bases from V and 1 base from J, with 9 bases between. DNA for the CDR3: TGCGCCAGCAGCTTGGACAGGGTTCGCACAGATACGCAGTATTTT. Protein product: CASSLDRVRTDTQYF.

V gene TRBV6-6 combines with J gene TRBJ2-7; 10 bases agree with TRBD2. CDR3 length equals 15 residues. The V segment lost 5 bases and the J segment 2 bases; nucleotides outside the gene matches: 6. Germline V gives CDR1 MNHNY, CDR2 SVGAGI (reference sequence). CDR3 sequence (DNA): TGTGCCAGCAGTAATCGCCTAGCGGGAGCCTACGAGCAGTACTTC. As protein: CASSNRLAGAYEQYF.

The chain has TRBV5-6 and TRBJ2-3; D is undetermined. Trimming removed 2 bases from V and 0 bases from J, with 7 bases in between. The CDR3 covers 14 residues. Germline V gene sequence: CDR1 SGHDT, CDR2 YYEEEE. This CDR3 is CASSFHQSTDTQYF. The CDR3 DNA follows: TGTGCCAGCAGCTTTCACCAAAGCACAGATACGCAGTATTTT.

V usage is TRBV5-1 and J usage is TRBJ2-3; D may correspond to TRBD1 or TRBD2 (5 bases each). Germline assignment: CDR1 SGHRS and CDR2 YFSETQ. V was shortened by 5 bases and J by 0 bases, with 13 bases between the two germline ends. The CDR3 covers 15 residues. The CDR3 coding sequence is TGCGCCAGCAGTCACGGGACGCCTAGCACAGATACGCAGTATTTT. Its translation is CASSHGTPSTDTQYF. The full variable domain, with the rest looked up from reference TRBV5-1 and TRBJ2-3, is KAGVTQTPRYLIKTRGQQVTLSCSPISGHRSVSWYQQTPGQGLQFLFEYFSETQRNKGNFPGRFSGRQFSNSRSEMNVSTLELGDSALYLCASSHGTPSTDTQYFGPGTRLTVL.

The chain has TRBV28 and TRBJ2-7; D gene unclear. V was pared by 5 bases and J by 0 bases, with 5 bases between. CDR3 size: 12 residues. CDR1 and CDR2 from the germline V gene are MDHEN and SYDVKM. This CDR3 reads CASSTPSYEQYF. The CDR3 bases are TGTGCCAGCAGTACACCCTCCTACGAGCAGTACTTC. The full variable domain, in which reference TRBV28 and TRBJ2-7 provide the parts outside the CDR3, is DVKVTQSSRYLVKRTGEKVFLECVQDMDHENMFWYRQDPGLGLRLIYFSYDVKMKEKGDIPEGYSVSREKKERFSLILESASTNQTSMYLCASSTPSYEQYFGPGTRLTVT.

This rearrangement joins TRBV11-2 to TRBJ2-1, with TRBD1 identical over 12 bases. With 3 bases clipped from V and 8 bases from J, the junction kept 5 bases outside the gene matches. The CDR3 runs to 15 residues. The V gene's germline CDR1 is SGHAT and CDR2 FQNNGV. CDR3 loop: CASSFRDRGLYEQFF. The CDR3 DNA follows: TGTGCCAGCAGCTTCCGGGACAGGGGGCTCTATGAGCAGTTCTTC.

This clone has a handful of counts. This sequence joins TRBV28 and TRBJ1-2, with 8 bases aligning to TRBD1. The V gene end was trimmed by 6 bases and the J gene end by 8 bases; junction bases not matched to a gene: 8. The CDR3 covers 13 residues. Looked up from germline, CDR1 is MDHEN and CDR2 is SYDVKM. The CDR3 region has the DNA TGTGCCAGCAGGGCTCAGGGGGCACGGGGCTACACCTTC. It yields the protein CASRAQGARGYTF.

The V call is TRBV28, the J call TRBJ2-3; the D is unclear. V lost 6 bases and J 0 bases, leaving 7 bases between the germline ends. The V gene's germline CDR1 is MDHEN and CDR2 SYDVKM. This CDR3 contains 13 residues. CDR3 nucleotide sequence: TGTGCCAGCAGACGAACTAGCACAGATACGCAGTATTTT. Amino acid sequence: CASRRTSTDTQYF.

This clone came up a few times. The chain has TRBV10-3 and TRBJ2-7, with 14 bases lining up with TRBD2. The CDR3 runs 16 residues. V dropped 5 bases and J dropped 4; count of bases not matched to a gene: 7. The germline CDR1 and CDR2 sequences are ENHRY and SYGVKD. CDR3 in amino acids: CAISPGTSGSIYEQYF. CDR3 nucleotides: TGTGCCATCAGTCCCGGGACTAGCGGGAGCATATACGAGCAGTACTTC.

The gene calls are TRBV4-3 and TRBJ2-5; TRBD2 aligns across 12 bases. CDR3 length: 18 residues. Germline-derived CDR1 and CDR2 are LGHNA and YSLEER. Trimming took 4 bases from V and 0 from J; bases not matched to a gene: 9. The CDR3 bases are TGCGCCAGCAGCCCAGGACTAGCGGGATCCCTAAACCAAGAGACCCAGTACTTC. Translated: CASSPGLAGSLNQETQYF.

The rearrangement uses TRBV4-1 and TRBJ2-1; 10 bases are shared with TRBD2. Trimming cost V 6 bases and J 12 bases; bases outside gene matches: 17. There are 16 residues in the CDR3. Germline loops: CDR1 MGHRA, CDR2 YSYEKL. The CDR3: CASSARTSGPWDTQFF. CDR3 DNA sequence: TGCGCCAGCAGTGCCAGGACTAGCGGACCCTGGGATACGCAGTTCTTC.

The rearrangement joins TRBV14 to TRBJ2-1; D could derive from TRBD1 or TRBD2 (5 bases each). The CDR3 is made up of 15 amino acids. The V end lost 4 bases, the J end lost 2 bases, and 12 bases lay between the germline ends. Germline V CDR1 and CDR2: SGHDN, FVKESK. The CDR3 region has the DNA TGTGCCAGCAGCCTACGGGACCCGGCCTACAATGAGCAGTTCTTC. This codes for CASSLRDPAYNEQFF.

The chain has TRBV19 and TRBJ2-4; TRBD1 matches at 7 bases. Trimming cost V 4 bases and J 0 bases; bases outside gene matches: 6. Germline lookup yields CDR1 LNHDA and CDR2 SQIVND (reference sequence). This CDR3 region has 16 residues. CDR3 sequence: CASSSPGQLAKNIQYF. In DNA, the CDR3 is TGTGCCAGTAGTAGTCCGGGACAGCTAGCCAAAAACATTCAGTACTTC.

The rearrangement uses TRBV10-3 and TRBJ2-1; D might be TRBD1 (5 bases). Trimming removed 6 bases at V and 0 bases at J, with 12 bases between. There are 15 residues in the CDR3. Germline values: CDR1 ENHRY, CDR2 SYGVKD. The CDR3 loop is CAISLGVSSYNEQFF. The CDR3 bases are TGTGCCATCAGCTTAGGGGTAAGCTCCTACAATGAGCAGTTCTTC.

The chain recombines TRBV14 with TRBJ1-1; D gene uncertain. The CDR3 loop spans 13 amino acids. The V end lost 4 bases, the J end lost 7 bases, and 13 bases lay between the germline ends. CDR1 and CDR2 (germline): SGHDN, FVKESK. As DNA, the CDR3 is TGTGCCAGCAGCCCACAACCCCTAGGTGAAGCTTTCTTT. This sequence encodes CASSPQPLGEAFF. The complete variable domain, with remaining parts taken from reference TRBV14 and TRBJ1-1, reads EAGVTQFPSHSVIEKGQTVTLRCDPISGHDNLYWYRRVMGKEIKFLLHFVKESKQDESGMPNNRFLAERTGGTYSTLKVQPAELEDSGVYFCASSPQPLGEAFFGQGTRLTVV.

V is TRBV19 and J is TRBJ2-3, with a weak D call TRBD2 (5 bases). This CDR3 has 15 amino acids. Trimming shortened V by 0 bases and J by 2 bases, and 9 bases separated the two germline ends. The V gene's germline CDR1 is LNHDA and CDR2 SQIVND (reference sequence). In DNA form, the CDR3 reads TGTGCCAGTAGTATAGATCGGGGAGACACAGATACGCAGTATTTT. It codes for CASSIDRGDTDTQYF.

This chain uses TRBV29-1 with TRBJ1-1; D is undetermined. The V gene lost 2 bases and the J gene lost 0 bases, with 4 bases spanning the gap. Germline-derived CDR1 and CDR2 are SQVTM and ANQGSEA. The CDR3 is 12 amino acids. The CDR3: CSVEIMNTEAFF. The CDR3 DNA sequence: TGCAGCGTTGAAATCATGAACACTGAAGCTTTCTTT.

This clone was found once. J is TRBJ1-5 and V is TRBV28, with D maybe TRBD1 (5 bases). Germline V gene sequence: CDR1 MDHEN, CDR2 SYDVKM. This CDR3 spans 17 amino acids. V dropped 6 bases and J dropped 3 bases, with 21 bases sitting between them. In nucleotides, the CDR3 is TGTGCCAGCAGAGTTTATTTGGGGGGACCGATCAATCAGCCCCAGCATTTT. Translation: CASRVYLGGPINQPQHF.

In the case of this clone: Other DNA sequences in the sample encode the same CDR3. The chain combines TRBV9 with TRBJ2-3; D is possibly TRBD2 (6 bases). The V end was cut by 2 bases, the J end by 2 bases, with 9 bases between. This CDR3 has 14 residues. From germline, CDR1 is SGDLS and CDR2 YYNGEE. CDR3: CASSVGGSTDTQYF. CDR3 nucleotides: TGTGCCAGCAGCGTGGGGGGATCCACAGATACGCAGTATTTT.

J is TRBJ1-1 and V is TRBV27; 7 bases line up with TRBD1. Germline trimming cut 5 bases from V and 5 bases from J; bases unmatched to any gene: 5. Germline assignment: CDR1 MNHEY and CDR2 SMNVEV (reference sequence). The CDR3 has 13 residues. DNA for the CDR3: TGTGCCAGCAGTCAACAGGGGAGGACTGAAGCTTTCTTT. Amino acids: CASSQQGRTEAFF.

The chain recombines TRBV28 with TRBJ2-2; 9 bases fit TRBD1. This CDR3 is built from 15 residues. Germline-derived CDR1 and CDR2 are MDHEN and SYDVKM. Unmatched junction bases numbered 11, after V lost 3 bases and J lost 12 bases. CDR3 bases: TGTGCCAGCAGTTTGTGGGACAGGGTATTGGGACAGCTGTTTTTT. Amino acids: CASSLWDRVLGQLFF.

The J gene is TRBJ2-1, the V gene TRBV28, with 8 bases matching TRBD1. The trim removed 3 bases at V and 3 bases at J, leaving 4 bases unmatched. The CDR3 loop spans 15 amino acids. Germline lookup yields CDR1 MDHEN and CDR2 SYDVKM. CDR3 bases: TGTGCCAGCAGTTTTGGGACAGGCAGCTACAATGAGCAGTTCTTC. This translates into CASSFGTGSYNEQFF.

The rearrangement joins TRBV9 to TRBJ1-2, with D maybe TRBD1 (6 bases). With 3 bases removed from V and 1 base from J, the gap between germline ends came to 10 bases. Germline lookup yields CDR1 SGDLS and CDR2 YYNGEE. The CDR3 covers 14 residues. CDR3 bases: TGTGCCAGCAGCGAGCGACAGGATAACTATGGCTACACCTTC. Encoded protein: CASSERQDNYGYTF.